This TCR beta chain was recorded in a study of T cells expressing NK-cell markers. At the level of the study: The TCR beta repertoires were obtained from sorted CD3+CD56+NKG2C+, CD3+CD56+NKG2C- and CD3+CD56-NKG2C+ T cells. Seven sequenced donors out of eight were HCMV-seropositive, one seronegative.

Per germline, CDR1 ENHRY and CDR2 SYGVKD. The CDR3 loop spans 14 amino acids. UMIs were included in TCR beta cDNA generated by 5'RACE template switching. TCRdb reprocessed the 5' RACE reads, with one entry per CDR3 protein and no DNA. This sample's table has 300,000 to 500,000 distinct CDR3 sequences. This TCR was recovered from a woman aged 45-59 years in good health. The specimen sequenced was blood T cells: a sorted CD56 or NKG2C T cell subset, CD4+ or CD8+ T cells, or bulk PBMC T cells (not recorded which). The chain carries TRBV10-3 and TRBJ2-1; TCRdb reports TRBD2, a call that lacks DNA to check it against. CDR3 in amino acids: CAIRRREGYNEQFF.